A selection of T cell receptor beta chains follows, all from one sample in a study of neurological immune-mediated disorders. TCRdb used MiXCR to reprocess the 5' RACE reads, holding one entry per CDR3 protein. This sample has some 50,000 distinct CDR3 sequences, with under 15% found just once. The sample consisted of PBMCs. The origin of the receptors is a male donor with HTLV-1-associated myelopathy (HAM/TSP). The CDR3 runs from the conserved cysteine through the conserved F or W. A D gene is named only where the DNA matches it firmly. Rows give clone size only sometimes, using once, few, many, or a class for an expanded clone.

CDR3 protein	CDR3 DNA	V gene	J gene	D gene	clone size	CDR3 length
CATRRVDSGEKLFF	TGTGCCACCCGCCGAGTGGACTCGGGTGAAAAACTGTTTTTT	TRBV15	TRBJ1-4	-	many	14
CATSDFWGGEAFF	TGTGCCACCAGTGATTTCTGGGGGGGTGAAGCTTTCTTT	TRBV24-1	TRBJ1-1	-	many	13
CASSHPGQEYGYTF	TGTGCCAGCAGCCATCCCGGACAGGAGTATGGCTACACCTTC	TRBV3-1	TRBJ1-2	TRBD1	many	14
CASSLPVGGYTEAFF	TGTGCCAGCAGCTTGCCCGTGGGCGGTTACACTGAAGCTTTCTTT	TRBV7-2	TRBJ1-1	-	many	15
CASSSGLAGEQYF	TGTGCCAGCAGTTCGGGACTAGCGGGGGAGCAGTACTTC	TRBV12-3/TRBV12-4	TRBJ2-7	TRBD2	many	13
CSARGLAGGSDTQYF	TGCAGTGCTAGGGGACTAGCGGGGGGATCAGATACGCAGTATTTT	TRBV20-1	TRBJ2-3	TRBD2	many	15
CASSLDEGGAAGELFF	TGCGCCAGCAGCTTGGACGAGGGGGGAGCCGCCGGGGAGCTGTTTTTT	TRBV5-1	TRBJ2-2	-	many	16
CASSQVLAGAPPSYEQYF	TGTGCCAGCAGCCAAGTACTAGCGGGGGCCCCACCGTCCTACGAGCAGTACTTC	TRBV3-1	TRBJ2-7	TRBD2	many	18
CASSSWTGLSYSPLHF	TGTGCCAGCAGCTCCTGGACAGGGTTGAGTTATTCACCCCTCCACTTT	TRBV11-2	TRBJ1-6	TRBD1	many	16
CASSLALTGELFF	TGTGCCAGCAGCTTAGCGCTCACCGGGGAGCTGTTTTTT	TRBV7-2	TRBJ2-2	-	-	13
CSASRIFRGDYEQYF	TGCAGTGCTAGTCGGATATTCAGGGGGGACTACGAGCAGTACTTC	TRBV20-1	TRBJ2-7	-	many	15
CASSRRDYSYEQYF	TGTGCCAGCAGCCGCCGGGACTACTCCTACGAGCAGTACTTC	TRBV7-2	TRBJ2-7	TRBD2	many	14
CASSLDRGGSDTQYF	TGTGCCAGCAGCTTAGATCGGGGGGGCTCAGATACGCAGTATTTT	TRBV7-8	TRBJ2-3	TRBD2	many	15
CASSEGVSGTETQYF	TGCGCCAGCAGTGAGGGGGTTAGCGGGACAGAGACCCAGTACTTC	TRBV10-2	TRBJ2-5	TRBD2	many	15
CASSKAGQGVGNEQFF	TGTGCCAGCAGTAAAGCTGGACAGGGGGTCGGCAATGAGCAGTTCTTC	TRBV2	TRBJ2-1	TRBD1	many	16
CASSEAGEGNQPQHF	TGTGCCAGCAGCGAGGCGGGAGAAGGCAATCAGCCCCAGCATTTT	TRBV25-1	TRBJ1-5	-	few	15
CSVEDPRGLREQFF	TGCAGCGTTGAAGATCCTAGGGGGCTGCGGGAGCAGTTCTTC	TRBV29-1	TRBJ2-1	TRBD1	many	14
CASSLGSGKGNQPQHF	TGTGCCAGCAGCTTGGGGTCAGGGAAAGGGAATCAGCCCCAGCATTTT	TRBV7-2	TRBJ1-5	-	-	16
CASSLTGTANTGELFF	TGTGCCAGCAGCTTGACCGGGACAGCGAACACCGGGGAGCTGTTTTTT	TRBV5-6	TRBJ2-2	TRBD1	many	16
CASSLVPDSYEQYF	TGTGCCAGCAGCTTGGTTCCAGACTCCTACGAGCAGTACTTC	TRBV5-6	TRBJ2-7	-	-	14
CASSLEAGFHEQYF	TGCGCCAGCAGCTTGGAGGCGGGTTTCCACGAGCAGTACTTC	TRBV5-1	TRBJ2-7	-	many	14
CASSYGTGSSSYNSPLHF	TGTGCCAGCAGCTACGGAACAGGGTCGAGCTCCTATAATTCACCCCTCCACTTT	TRBV3-1	TRBJ1-6	-	-	18
CASSLWDRSHQPQHF	TGTGCCAGCAGCTTGTGGGACAGATCACATCAGCCCCAGCATTTT	TRBV5-6	TRBJ1-5	TRBD1	many	15
CASNTQGAGAFF	TGTGCCAGCAATACCCAGGGGGCCGGAGCTTTCTTT	TRBV6-5	TRBJ1-1	TRBD1	many	12
CSARTFALRDEQFF	TGCAGTGCTAGAACCTTCGCCCTAAGGGATGAGCAGTTCTTC	TRBV20-1	TRBJ2-1	-	many	14
CASSLGTGGYGYTF	TGTGCCAGCAGTTTAGGGACAGGGGGCTATGGCTACACCTTC	TRBV28	TRBJ1-2	TRBD1	many	14
CASSLQANTEAFF	TGTGCCAGCTCACTGCAGGCGAACACTGAAGCTTTCTTT	TRBV18	TRBJ1-1	-	-	13
CASSYYSGGQVSYEQYF	TGTGCCAGCAGTTACTATTCGGGCGGACAGGTGTCCTACGAGCAGTACTTC	TRBV12-3/TRBV12-4	TRBJ2-7	TRBD1	many	17
CASSPARPEQYF	TGTGCCAGCAGCCCAGCGAGGCCCGAGCAGTACTTC	TRBV7-2	TRBJ2-7	-	many	12
CASSFTGREGYTF	TGTGCCAGCAGCTTCACAGGGAGAGAGGGCTACACCTTC	TRBV7-2	TRBJ1-2	-	many	13
CSARLIVSGTDTQYF	TGCAGTGCTAGATTAATTGTGTCGGGCACAGATACGCAGTATTTT	TRBV20-1	TRBJ2-3	-	many	15
CASSLGTGRKLFF	TGTGCCAGCAGCTTAGGCACAGGGCGAAAACTGTTTTTT	TRBV7-9	TRBJ1-4	-	many	13
CSARLAGRYNEQFF	TGCAGTGCTAGGCTAGCGGGGCGATACAATGAGCAGTTCTTC	TRBV20-1	TRBJ2-1	TRBD2	many	14
CASHGTPQETQYF	TGCGCCAGCCACGGGACACCTCAAGAGACCCAGTACTTC	TRBV5-1	TRBJ2-5	-	few	13
CASSYSGGVNYNSPLHF	TGTGCCAGCAGTTACTCCGGGGGCGTGAACTATAATTCACCCCTCCACTTT	TRBV6-6	TRBJ1-6	-	many	17
CASSLDSPGDEQYF	TGCGCCAGCAGCCTAGACTCCCCCGGGGACGAGCAGTACTTC	TRBV5-1	TRBJ2-7	-	many	14
CASSFAMNTEAFF	TGTGCCAGCAGCTTCGCGATGAACACTGAAGCTTTCTTT	TRBV7-2	TRBJ1-1	-	many	13
CASSSTGGADTQYF	TGTGCCAGCAGTTCGACAGGGGGCGCAGATACGCAGTATTTT	TRBV5-4	TRBJ2-3	TRBD1	-	14
CASSTPGRKSAVPYEQYF	TGTGCCAGCAGCACACCGGGACGCAAAAGCGCGGTCCCCTACGAGCAGTACTTC	TRBV28	TRBJ2-7	-	many	18
CASSCRSSYEQYF	TGCGCCAGTTCCTGTAGATCCTCCTACGAGCAGTACTTC	TRBV5-1	TRBJ2-7	-	-	13
CASSGGTETDTQYF	TGCGCCAGCAGCGGCGGGACAGAAACAGATACGCAGTATTTT	TRBV5-1	TRBJ2-3	-	many	14